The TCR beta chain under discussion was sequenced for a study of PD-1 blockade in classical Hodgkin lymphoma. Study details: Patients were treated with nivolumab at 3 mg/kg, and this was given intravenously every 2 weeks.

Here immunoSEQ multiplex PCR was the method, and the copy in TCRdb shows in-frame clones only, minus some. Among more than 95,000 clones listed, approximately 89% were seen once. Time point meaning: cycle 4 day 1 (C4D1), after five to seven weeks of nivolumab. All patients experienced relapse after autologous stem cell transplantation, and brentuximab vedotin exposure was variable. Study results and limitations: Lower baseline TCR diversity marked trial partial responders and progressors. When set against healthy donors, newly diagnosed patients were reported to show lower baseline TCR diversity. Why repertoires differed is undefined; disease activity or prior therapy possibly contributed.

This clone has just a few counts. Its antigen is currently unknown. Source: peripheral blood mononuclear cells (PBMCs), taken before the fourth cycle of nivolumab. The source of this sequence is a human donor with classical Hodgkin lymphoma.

CDR3 sequence (DNA): TGTGCCATCAGTGATGGGGTTTGGGCTGGCTACACCTTC. As protein: CAISDGVWAGYTF. The gene calls are TRBV10-3 and TRBJ1-2; D unresolved. Trimming pared 3 bases from V and 7 bases from J, leaving 12 bases between. Germline values: CDR1 ENHRY, CDR2 SYGVKD. This CDR3 contains 13 residues.